The rows below give T cell receptor beta chains drawn from one sample of a study of blood T cell repertoires in COVID-19. Repertoires were generated with immunoSEQ multiplex PCR, while TCRdb's copy carries only in-frame clones and drops some. The sample yields 200,000 to 300,000 clones, more than 85% seen once. Sequenced: peripheral blood. The receptors shown here come from a person aged 18 to 30 with COVID-19, enrolled during active disease. Each CDR3 is given with its conserved first and last residue. Fields, in order: D gene, clone size, J gene, V gene, CDR3 protein, CDR3 DNA. The D gene is left open where the match is weak. Size is stated for part of the rows, as once, few or many counts, or as a class when the clone is expanded.

>-|-|TRBJ1-3|TRBV6-6
CASRTGFSGNTIYF
TGTGCCAGCAGGACGGGATTCTCTGGAAACACCATATATTTT
>-|-|TRBJ2-3|TRBV11-2
CASSFSYRDTQYF
TGTGCCAGCAGCTTTTCCTACCGGGATACGCAGTATTTT
>-|-|TRBJ1-4|TRBV18
CASSPSNDSNEKLFF
TGTGCCAGCTCACCATCAAACGACAGTAATGAAAAACTGTTTTTT
>-|-|TRBJ2-7|TRBV2
CASSGSRGVNEQYF
TGTGCCAGCAGTGGGTCCAGGGGGGTAAACGAGCAGTACTTC
>-|-|TRBJ2-3|TRBV19
CASSIGLDEADTQYF
TGTGCCAGTAGTATAGGACTAGATGAGGCAGATACGCAGTATTTT
>TRBD2|-|TRBJ2-2|TRBV30
CAWSQTSGLTGELFF
TGTGCCTGGAGTCAGACTAGCGGGCTTACCGGGGAGCTGTTTTTT
>TRBD1|-|TRBJ2-3|TRBV23-1
CASSQWFLGTGLDTSTDTQYF
TGCGCCAGCAGTCAATGGTTCCTCGGGACAGGGTTGGATACTAGCACAGATACGCAGTATTTT
>-|-|TRBJ2-7|TRBV12-5
CASGSGPYEQYF
TGTGCTAGTGGGTCAGGTCCCTACGAGCAGTACTTC
>TRBD2|few|TRBJ2-1|TRBV11-2
CASSLGTSGRALQFF
TGTGCCAGCAGCTTAGGGACTAGCGGGAGGGCCCTCCAGTTCTTC
>-|-|TRBJ2-3|TRBV4-1
CASSQGLTGFTDTQYF
TGCGCCAGCAGCCAAGGATTAACGGGATTCACAGATACGCAGTATTTT
>TRBD1|-|TRBJ2-2|TRBV23-1
CASSQSDRGLVGELFF
TGCGCCAGCAGTCAATCAGACAGGGGGTTAGTAGGGGAGCTGTTTTTT
>TRBD1|-|TRBJ1-1|TRBV7-2
CASSHDRVGNTEAFF
TGTGCCAGCAGCCACGACAGGGTAGGGAACACTGAAGCTTTCTTT
>TRBD1|-|TRBJ1-1|TRBV28
CASSLGTGRAFF
TGTGCCAGCAGTTTGGGGACAGGGCGGGCTTTCTTT
>-|few|TRBJ2-2|TRBV14
CASSGDTFTGELFF
TGTGCCAGCAGCGGGGACACTTTCACCGGGGAGCTGTTTTTT
>-|-|TRBJ2-7|TRBV6-5
CASSLNGEQYF
TGTGCCAGCAGTCTAAATGGCGAGCAGTACTTC
>TRBD2|once|TRBJ2-5|TRBV3-1/TRBV3-2
CASSQITSGRFQETQYF
TGTGCCAGCAGCCAAATCACTAGCGGGAGGTTTCAAGAGACCCAGTACTTC
>TRBD1|-|TRBJ1-6|TRBV19
CASSFTGGTNSPLHF
TGTGCCAGTAGTTTCACAGGGGGTACGAATTCACCCCTCCACTTT
>-|-|TRBJ1-1|TRBV27
CASSWGGDGTTLQAFF
TGTGCCAGCAGCTGGGGAGGGGACGGAACCACCCTCCAAGCTTTCTTT
>TRBD1|-|TRBJ1-2|TRBV6-2/TRBV6-3
CASSYPDREGRRGYTF
TGTGCCAGCAGTTACCCCGACAGGGAAGGGCGTCGAGGCTACACCTTC
>TRBD1|-|TRBJ2-5|TRBV5-1
CASSLAGTGGAAETQYF
TGCGCCAGCAGCTTGGCTGGGACAGGGGGCGCCGCGGAGACCCAGTACTTC
>TRBD2|-|TRBJ2-3|TRBV4-3
CASSQEIALAGASITDTQYF
TGCGCCAGCAGCCAAGAGATCGCCCTAGCGGGAGCGTCAATCACAGATACGCAGTATTTT
>TRBD1|-|TRBJ1-5|TRBV6-5
CASSFSGTVSNQPQHF
TGTGCCAGCAGTTTTTCCGGGACAGTTAGCAATCAGCCCCAGCATTTT
>-|-|TRBJ1-2|TRBV29-1
CSVEGLVRENYGYTF
TGCAGCGTTGAAGGGCTGGTACGGGAGAACTATGGCTACACCTTC
>TRBD1|-|TRBJ1-5|TRBV27
CASSYNRDRDQPQHF
TGTGCCAGCAGTTACAACCGGGACAGAGATCAGCCCCAGCATTTT
>TRBD1|-|TRBJ1-6|TRBV19
CASSRTGDTYNSPLHF
TGTGCCAGTAGTAGGACAGGGGACACCTATAATTCACCCCTCCACTTT
>TRBD2|-|TRBJ2-1|TRBV27
CASSWASGNYEQFF
TGTGCCAGCAGTTGGGCTAGCGGGAACTATGAGCAGTTCTTC
>TRBD2|-|TRBJ2-1|TRBV7-8
CASSLGGEGEQFF
TGTGCCAGCAGCTTAGGGGGGGAGGGTGAGCAGTTCTTC
>TRBD2|-|TRBJ2-7|TRBV7-9
CASSKILGEGFEQYF
TGTGCCAGCAGCAAAATTTTGGGGGAGGGCTTCGAGCAGTACTTC